This TCR beta chain is from a study of shared clonotypes between healthy human individuals. About the research overall: The study drew on a couple of women and a few men aged 18 to 49 as donors.

Data came from immunoSEQ multiplex PCR; TCRdb stores just in-frame clones and leaves some out. Found here are about 480,000 clones, less than 85% of them singletons; the top ten hold 10% to 15%. Per the germline V gene, CDR1 is MNHEY and CDR2 is SVGAGI. V lost 4 bases, J lost 4 bases, and 13 bases lay in between. The CDR3 consists of 14 residues. Donors had no recently reported acute infections or vaccinations and were HIV-negative. When samples were unsorted, about 90 million PBMCs were used for genomic DNA. A note on this clone: Its antigen is currently unknown.

General study results and limits: Genetic and exposure-history diversity was limited by the few donors.

This rearrangement joins TRBV6-5 to TRBJ1-1; D uncertain. Material for sequencing was PBMCs. The sequence was collected from a middle-aged woman in good health. Some clones in this sample may be carry-over from other donors' samples. The CDR3 DNA reads as TGTGCCAGCAGTTCGGTCTGGCAGTTCACTGAAGCTTTCTTT. It is translated as CASSSVWQFTEAFF.